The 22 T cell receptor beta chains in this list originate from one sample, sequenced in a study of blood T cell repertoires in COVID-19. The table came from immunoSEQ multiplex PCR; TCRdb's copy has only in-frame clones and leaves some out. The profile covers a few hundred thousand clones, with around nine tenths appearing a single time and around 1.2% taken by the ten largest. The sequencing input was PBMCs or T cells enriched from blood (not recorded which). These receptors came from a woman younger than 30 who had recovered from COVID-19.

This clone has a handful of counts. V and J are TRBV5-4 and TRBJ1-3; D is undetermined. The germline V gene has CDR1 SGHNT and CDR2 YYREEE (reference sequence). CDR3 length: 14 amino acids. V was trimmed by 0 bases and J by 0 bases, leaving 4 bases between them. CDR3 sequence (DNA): TGTGCCAGCAGCTTGGACAGCTCTGGAAACACCATATATTTT. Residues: CASSLDSSGNTIYF.

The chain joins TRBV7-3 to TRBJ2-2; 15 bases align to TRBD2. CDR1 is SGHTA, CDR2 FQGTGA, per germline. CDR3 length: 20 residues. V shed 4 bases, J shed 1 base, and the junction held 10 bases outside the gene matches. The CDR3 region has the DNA TGTGCCAGCAGCTCAACCGCGGGACTAGCGGGGGGCCTGAACACCGGGGAGCTGTTTTTT. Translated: CASSSTAGLAGGLNTGELFF. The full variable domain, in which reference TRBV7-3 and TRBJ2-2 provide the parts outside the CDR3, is GAGVSQTPSNKVTEKGKYVELRCDPISGHTALYWYRQSLGQGPEFLIYFQGTGAADDSGLPNDRFFAVRPEGSVSTLKIQRTERGDSAVYLCASSSTAGLAGGLNTGELFFGEGSRLTVL.

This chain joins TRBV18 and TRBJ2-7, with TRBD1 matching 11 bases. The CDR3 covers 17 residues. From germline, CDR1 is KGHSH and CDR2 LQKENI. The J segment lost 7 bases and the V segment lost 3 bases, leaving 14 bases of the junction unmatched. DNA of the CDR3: TGTGCCAGCTCACCGGGACAGGGGGGACCCCACTACTTGGAGCAGTACTTC. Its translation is CASSPGQGGPHYLEQYF.

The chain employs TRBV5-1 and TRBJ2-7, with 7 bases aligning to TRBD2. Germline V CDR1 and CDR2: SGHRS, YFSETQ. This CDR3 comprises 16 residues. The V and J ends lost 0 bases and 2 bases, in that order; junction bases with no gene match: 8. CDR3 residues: CASSLGGRAGPYEQYF. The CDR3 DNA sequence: TGCGCCAGCAGCTTGGGTGGACGAGCGGGGCCCTACGAGCAGTACTTC.

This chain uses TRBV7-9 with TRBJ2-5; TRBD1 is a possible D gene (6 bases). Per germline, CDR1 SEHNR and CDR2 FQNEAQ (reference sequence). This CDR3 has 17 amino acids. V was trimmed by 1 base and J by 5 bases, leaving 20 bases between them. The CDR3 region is CASSLELAGVRGETQYF. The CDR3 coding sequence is TGTGCCAGCAGCTTAGAGTTGGCAGGGGTTAGAGGGGAGACCCAGTACTTC. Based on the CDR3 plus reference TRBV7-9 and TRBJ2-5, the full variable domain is DTGVSQNPRHKITKRGQNVTFRCDPISEHNRLYWYRQTLGQGPEFLTYFQNEAQLEKSRLLSDRFSAERPKGSFSTLEIQRTEQGDSAMYLCASSLELAGVRGETQYFGPGTRLLVL.

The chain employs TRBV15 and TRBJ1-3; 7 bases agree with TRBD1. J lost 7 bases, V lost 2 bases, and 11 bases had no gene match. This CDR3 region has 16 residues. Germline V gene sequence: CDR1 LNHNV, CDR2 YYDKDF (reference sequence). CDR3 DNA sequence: TGTGCCACCAGCAGAACCACAGGGGATTGGGGGAACACCATATATTTT. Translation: CATSRTTGDWGNTIYF.

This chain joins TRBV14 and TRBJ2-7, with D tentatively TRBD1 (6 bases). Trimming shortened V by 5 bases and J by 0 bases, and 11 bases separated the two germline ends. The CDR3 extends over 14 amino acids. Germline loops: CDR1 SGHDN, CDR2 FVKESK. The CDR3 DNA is TGTGCCAGCAGCGCTGTCAGGGGCTCCTACGAGCAGTACTTC. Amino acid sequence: CASSAVRGSYEQYF.

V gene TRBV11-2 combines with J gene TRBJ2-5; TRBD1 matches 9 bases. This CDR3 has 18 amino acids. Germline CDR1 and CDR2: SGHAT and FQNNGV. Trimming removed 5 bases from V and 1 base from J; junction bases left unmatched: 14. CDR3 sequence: CASSLVSFWDRVQETQYF. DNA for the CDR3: TGTGCCAGCAGCCTAGTAAGTTTCTGGGACAGGGTCCAAGAGACCCAGTACTTC.

CDR3 nucleotide sequence: TGTGCCAGCAGCTGGGACAGGGGCTCCTACGAGCAGTACTTC. It specifies CASSWDRGSYEQYF. This chain uses TRBV11-2 with TRBJ2-7, with TRBD1 matching 10 bases. From germline, CDR1 is SGHAT and CDR2 FQNNGV. The V and J ends lost 4 bases and 0 bases, in that order; junction bases with no gene match: 0. The CDR3 is made up of 14 amino acids.

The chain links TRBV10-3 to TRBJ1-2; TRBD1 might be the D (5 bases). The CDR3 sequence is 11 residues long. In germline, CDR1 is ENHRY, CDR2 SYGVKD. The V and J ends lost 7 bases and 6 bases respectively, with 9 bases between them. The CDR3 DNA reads TGTGCCATCACGTCAGGGCATGGCTACACCTTC. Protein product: CAITSGHGYTF.

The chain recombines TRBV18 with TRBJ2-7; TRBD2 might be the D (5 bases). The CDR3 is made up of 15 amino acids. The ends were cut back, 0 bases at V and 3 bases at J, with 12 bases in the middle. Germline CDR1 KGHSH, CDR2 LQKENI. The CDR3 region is CASSPPPNAGYEQYF. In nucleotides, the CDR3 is TGTGCCAGCTCACCACCTCCTAATGCGGGCTACGAGCAGTACTTC.

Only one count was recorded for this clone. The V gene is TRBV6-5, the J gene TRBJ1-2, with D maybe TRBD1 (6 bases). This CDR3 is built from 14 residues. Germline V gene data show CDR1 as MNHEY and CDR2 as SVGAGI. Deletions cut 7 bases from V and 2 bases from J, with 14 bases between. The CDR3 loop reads CASIDTTGNYGYTF. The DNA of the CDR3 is TGTGCCAGCATCGATACGACAGGAAACTATGGCTACACCTTC.

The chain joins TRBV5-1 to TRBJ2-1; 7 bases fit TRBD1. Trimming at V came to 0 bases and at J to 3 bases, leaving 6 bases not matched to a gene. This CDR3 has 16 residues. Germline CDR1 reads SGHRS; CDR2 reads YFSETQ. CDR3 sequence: CASSLGGQFFYNEQFF. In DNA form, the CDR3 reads TGCGCCAGCAGCTTGGGGGGACAGTTTTTCTACAATGAGCAGTTCTTC. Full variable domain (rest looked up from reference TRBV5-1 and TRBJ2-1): KAGVTQTPRYLIKTRGQQVTLSCSPISGHRSVSWYQQTPGQGLQFLFEYFSETQRNKGNFPGRFSGRQFSNSRSEMNVSTLELGDSALYLCASSLGGQFFYNEQFFGPGTRLTVL.

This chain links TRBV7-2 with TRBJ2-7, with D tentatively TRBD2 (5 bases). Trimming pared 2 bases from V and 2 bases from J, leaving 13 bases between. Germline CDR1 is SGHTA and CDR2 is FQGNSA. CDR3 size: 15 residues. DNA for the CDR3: TGTGCCAGCAGCTTAATGCGTCTAGCCACCTACGAGCAGTACTTC. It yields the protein CASSLMRLATYEQYF.

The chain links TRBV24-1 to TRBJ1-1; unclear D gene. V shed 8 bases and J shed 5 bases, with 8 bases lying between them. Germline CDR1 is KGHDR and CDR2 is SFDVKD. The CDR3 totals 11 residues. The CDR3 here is CATTFGTEAFF. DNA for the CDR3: TGTGCCACCACATTCGGGACTGAAGCTTTCTTT.

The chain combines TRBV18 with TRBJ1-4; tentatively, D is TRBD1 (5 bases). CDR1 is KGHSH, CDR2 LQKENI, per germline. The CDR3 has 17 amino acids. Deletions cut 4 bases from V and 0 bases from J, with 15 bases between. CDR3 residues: CASSRGSQNPTNEKLFF. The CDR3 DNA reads TGTGCCAGCTCACGGGGCAGTCAGAATCCAACTAATGAAAAACTGTTTTTT.

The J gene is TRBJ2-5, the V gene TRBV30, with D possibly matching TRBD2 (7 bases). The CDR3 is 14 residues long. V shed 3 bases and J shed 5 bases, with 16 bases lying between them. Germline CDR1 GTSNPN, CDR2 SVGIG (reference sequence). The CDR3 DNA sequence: TGTGCCTGGAGGTGGGGGGGCCTTTCCGAGACCCAGTACTTC. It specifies CAWRWGGLSETQYF. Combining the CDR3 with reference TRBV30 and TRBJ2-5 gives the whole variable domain SQTIHQWPATLVQPVGSPLSLECTVEGTSNPNLYWYRQAAGRGLQLLFYSVGIGQISSEVPQNLSASRPQDRQFILSSKKLLLSDSGFYLCAWRWGGLSETQYFGPGTRLLVL.

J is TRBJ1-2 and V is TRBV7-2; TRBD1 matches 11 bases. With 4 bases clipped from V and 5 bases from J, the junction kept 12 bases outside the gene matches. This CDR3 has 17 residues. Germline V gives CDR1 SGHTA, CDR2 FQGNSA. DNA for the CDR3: TGTGCCAGCAGCTCCCGGACAGGGGGCGCGGAGGGGTATGGCTACACCTTC. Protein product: CASSSRTGGAEGYGYTF.

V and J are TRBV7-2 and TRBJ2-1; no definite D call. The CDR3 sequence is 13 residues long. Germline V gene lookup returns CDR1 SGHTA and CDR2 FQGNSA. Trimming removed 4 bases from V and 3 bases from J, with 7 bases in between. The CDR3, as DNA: TGTGCCAGCAGCTCTACTAACTACAATGAGCAGTTCTTC. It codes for CASSSTNYNEQFF.

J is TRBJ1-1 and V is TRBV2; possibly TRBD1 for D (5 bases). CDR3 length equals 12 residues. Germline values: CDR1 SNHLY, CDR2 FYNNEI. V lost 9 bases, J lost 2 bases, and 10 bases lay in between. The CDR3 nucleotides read TGTGCCAGTGGGAGGGGTAACACTGAAGCTTTCTTT. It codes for CASGRGNTEAFF.

CDR3 nucleotides: TGTGCCATCAGGGCCTGGCGCGGGGGGTTCCCCGGGGAGCTGTTTTTT. Residues: CAIRAWRGGFPGELFF. This chain connects TRBV10-3 to TRBJ2-2; 8 positions match TRBD2. This CDR3 comprises 16 residues. The junction had 12 bases not matched to a gene; V was cut back by 6 bases and J by 6 bases. Germline values: CDR1 ENHRY, CDR2 SYGVKD.

CDR3 bases: TGTGCCAGCAGCCAAGGAGTGAGCCTTTTGGATTCACCCCTCCACTTT. It encodes CASSQGVSLLDSPLHF. V usage is TRBV3-1 (or the pseudogene TRBV3-2) and J usage is TRBJ1-6, with D unresolved. V was pared by 1 base and J by 8 bases, with 15 bases between. Germline V lookup: CDR1 LGHDT, CDR2 YNNKEL (reference sequence). This CDR3 is 16 amino acids long.